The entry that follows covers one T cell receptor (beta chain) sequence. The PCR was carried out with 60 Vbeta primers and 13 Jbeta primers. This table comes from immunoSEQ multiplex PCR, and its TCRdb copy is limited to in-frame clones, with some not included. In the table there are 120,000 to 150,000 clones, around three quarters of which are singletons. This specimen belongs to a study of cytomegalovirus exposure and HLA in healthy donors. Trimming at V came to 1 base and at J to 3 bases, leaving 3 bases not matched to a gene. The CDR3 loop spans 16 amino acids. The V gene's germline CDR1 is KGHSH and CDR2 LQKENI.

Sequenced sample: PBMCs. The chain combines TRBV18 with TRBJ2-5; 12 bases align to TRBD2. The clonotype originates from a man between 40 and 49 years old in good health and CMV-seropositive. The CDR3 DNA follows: TGTGCCAGCTCACCACGGTGGACTAGCGGGGAAGAGACCCAGTACTTC. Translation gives CASSPRWTSGEETQYF.